A selection of T cell receptor beta chains follows, all from one sample in a study of blood T cell repertoires in COVID-19. Generated by immunoSEQ multiplex PCR, the TCRdb table keeps only in-frame clones and is missing some. The sample yields about 160,000 clones, more than 70% seen once. Sequencing used peripheral blood. Receptors originate from a woman older than 75 with active or convalescent COVID-19. The CDR3 runs from the conserved cysteine through the conserved F or W. D genes are given only for firm matches. Clone size, where shown, is once, few, many, or a class for clones that have expanded.

D gene	clone size	V gene	J gene	CDR3 protein	CDR3 DNA
TRBD1	few	TRBV27	TRBJ1-1	CASSRTGEATEAFF	TGTGCCAGCAGTCGGACAGGGGAGGCCACTGAAGCTTTCTTT
TRBD2	-	TRBV19	TRBJ2-7	CASGGEGGSIEQYF	TGTGCCAGTGGGGGGGAAGGAGGATCGATCGAGCAGTACTTC
TRBD2	-	TRBV5-3	TRBJ2-3	CARSTRGGSRDTQYF	TGTGCCAGAAGCACCCGAGGCGGGAGTAGAGATACGCAGTATTTT
TRBD2	-	TRBV7-6	TRBJ2-7	CASSPTAGPAYEQYF	TGTGCCAGCAGCCCCACAGCGGGGCCAGCCTACGAGCAGTACTTC
-	-	TRBV6-5	TRBJ2-5	CASRTTWTEQETQYF	TGTGCCAGCAGAACAACGTGGACAGAGCAAGAGACCCAGTACTTC
TRBD2	-	TRBV6-1	TRBJ2-1	CASSGGGRTSYNEQFF	TGTGCCAGCAGTGGAGGCGGGAGAACTTCCTACAATGAGCAGTTCTTC
TRBD2	few	TRBV30	TRBJ2-1	CAWRVGTSGLLGHEQFF	TGTGCCTGGAGGGTCGGGACTAGCGGGCTCCTGGGGCATGAGCAGTTCTTC
TRBD2	-	TRBV9	TRBJ2-1	CASSVVGTSGYNEQFF	TGTGCCAGCAGCGTAGTCGGGACTAGTGGATACAATGAGCAGTTCTTC
-	-	TRBV30	TRBJ2-1	CAWSGASAGDNEQFF	TGTGCCTGGAGTGGGGCTTCAGCAGGGGACAATGAGCAGTTCTTC
-	-	TRBV5-1	TRBJ2-3	CASSSIAPDTQYF	TGCGCCAGCAGCTCCATAGCGCCAGATACGCAGTATTTT
-	-	TRBV11-2	TRBJ2-3	CASSLSASTDTQYF	TGTGCCAGCAGCCTAAGTGCTAGCACAGATACGCAGTATTTT